Shown below are 7 T cell receptor beta chains from a single sample sequenced in a study of OX40 agonist ivuxolimab in advanced cancers. Assay used: immunoSEQ multiplex PCR; TCRdb lists only in-frame clones, some missing. The sample includes 55,000 to 80,000 clones, more than 75% of them seen just once. The sequences come from CD4+ or CD8+ T cells sorted from blood, collected in a trial of the OX40 agonist ivuxolimab. These receptors were taken from an adult with an advanced solid tumor such as melanoma, head and neck, liver or kidney cancer.

The chain is built from TRBV6-6 and TRBJ2-3; D might be TRBD2 (7 bases). The CDR3 totals 14 residues. The V gene lost 5 bases and the J gene lost 2 bases, with 11 bases spanning the gap. The germline V gene encodes CDR1 MNHNY and CDR2 SVGAGI (reference sequence). The CDR3 loop reads CASSTGGATDTQYF. CDR3 bases: TGTGCCAGCAGTACGGGGGGCGCCACAGATACGCAGTATTTT.

The V call is TRBV7-2, the J call TRBJ1-2; D is ambiguous. Trimming left V 5 bases short and J 4 bases short, with 17 bases between. The germline V gene has CDR1 SGHTA and CDR2 FQGNSA. The CDR3 contains 15 residues. DNA for the CDR3: TGTGCCAGCAGCAAAGGCGGCTATCAGGCCTATGGCTACACCTTC. Encoded protein: CASSKGGYQAYGYTF.

The rearrangement links TRBV19 to TRBJ1-6; 7 bases align to TRBD1. The CDR3 is 14 residues long. Germline-derived CDR1 and CDR2 are LNHDA and SQIVND (reference sequence). Trimming removed 6 bases from V and 8 bases from J; junction bases left unmatched: 7. CDR3 sequence: CASRAGTADSPLHF. The CDR3 coding sequence is TGTGCCAGTAGAGCCGGGACAGCGGATTCACCCCTCCACTTT.

This rearrangement joins TRBV5-5 to TRBJ1-4; D unresolved. Germline CDR1 reads SGHKS; CDR2 reads YYEKEE (reference sequence). Between the trimmed V and J ends, which lost 5 bases and 5 bases, there was a span of 13 bases. This CDR3 has 14 residues. The CDR3 nucleotides read TGTGCCAGCAGACCGGACGAGGAAAATGAAAAACTGTTTTTT. Its protein product is CASRPDEENEKLFF.

The CDR3 coding sequence is TGTGCCAGCAGCTCGGGGGCAGATACGCAGTATTTT. It yields the protein CASSSGADTQYF. The rearrangement joins TRBV11-2 to TRBJ2-3; weak D call: TRBD2 (6 bases). This CDR3 is 12 amino acids long. Trimming took 4 bases from V and 4 from J, leaving 6 bases between them. Germline V gene lookup returns CDR1 SGHAT and CDR2 FQNNGV. Full variable domain (missing parts from reference TRBV11-2 and TRBJ2-3): EAGVAQSPRYKIIEKRQSVAFWCNPISGHATLYWYQQILGQGPKLLIQFQNNGVVDDSQLPKDRFSAERLKGVDSTLKIQPAKLEDSAVYLCASSSGADTQYFGPGTRLTVL.

V is TRBV27 and J is TRBJ2-1, with D possibly called TRBD1 or TRBD2 (7 bases each). Trimming stripped 2 bases from V and 2 bases from J, with 19 bases between. The CDR3 contains 18 residues. CDR1 and CDR2 (germline): MNHEY, SMNVEV (reference sequence). The CDR3 region is CASSLRGGDRTTYNEQFF. Here the CDR3 DNA reads TGTGCCAGCAGTTTAAGGGGGGGGGACAGAACAACCTACAATGAGCAGTTCTTC.

The chain couples TRBV4-2 to TRBJ2-2; 8 nucleotides align to TRBD2. Germline CDR1 reads LGHNA; CDR2 reads YNFKEQ. The CDR3 contains 20 residues. Unmatched junction bases numbered 18, after V lost 2 bases and J lost 4 bases. For the CDR3, the DNA is TGTGCCAGCAGCCAACCCCCAGGACTGGGCGGGGGGCAGGGCACCGGGGAGCTGTTTTTT. It specifies CASSQPPGLGGGQGTGELFF.